This T cell receptor (beta chain) comes out of a study of T cells in Graves' hyperthyroidism and ophthalmopathy. Germline CDR1 and CDR2: LNHDA and SQIVND (reference sequence). The V end lost 8 bases, the J end lost 6 bases, and 10 bases lay between the germline ends. CDR3 length: 12 residues. There were TCR beta CDR3 regions amplified from RNA transcripts. Primed by the HTBI set, a first-round RT-PCR was run on the TCR CDR3. Each CDR3 protein is one row after TCRdb ran MiXCR on the multiplex PCR reads. Altogether around 600,000 distinct CDR3 sequences are present, over 40% being singletons, with the ten largest covering less than 9%. This clonotype appeared many times.

Sequencing input: peripheral blood or thyroid tissue (not recorded which). The V call is TRBV19, the J call TRBJ1-4; maybe TRBD1 (5 bases). The sequence was obtained from an adult man with Graves' disease, either hyperthyroidism or ophthalmopathy (not recorded which). CDR3 residues: CASGDAYEKLFF. CDR3 sequence (DNA): TGTGCCAGTGGGGACGCATATGAAAAACTGTTTTTT.